Included here is one T cell receptor (beta chain) sequence, with context. Sequenced by immunoSEQ multiplex PCR; TCRdb stores in-frame clones only, minus some. Among approximately 190,000 clones listed, around 90% were seen once. This sample was included in a study of control samples from healthy donors and cancer patients. CDR1 and CDR2 from the germline V gene are MGHRA and YSYEKL. Trimming took 5 bases from V and 1 from J; bases not matched to a gene: 15. This CDR3 is 21 amino acids long. The sequence was collected from a man aged 30 to 45 in good health. This chain uses TRBV4-1 with TRBJ2-1, with 15 bases aligning to TRBD2. The sequenced sample was blood. The CDR3 reads CASSSLGRTSGGADSYNEQFF. For the CDR3, the DNA is TGCGCCAGCAGCTCTCTTGGGAGGACTAGCGGGGGGGCCGATTCCTACAATGAGCAGTTCTTC.